This T cell receptor beta chain came from a study of control samples from healthy donors and cancer patients. With 0 bases removed from V and 14 bases from J, the gap between germline ends came to 8 bases. Germline CDR1 is LGHDT and CDR2 is YNNKEL (reference sequence). The CDR3 has 12 residues. The data were produced by immunoSEQ multiplex PCR, yet TCRdb's version contains in-frame clones alone and is incomplete. Of about 120,000 clones listed, approximately 93% are singletons. The sample was blood. The chain has TRBV3-1 (or the pseudogene TRBV3-2) and TRBJ1-6; D gene ambiguous. The clonotype was recovered from a man in his thirties or forties in good health. The CDR3 bases are TGTGCCAGCAGCCAAGACTACATATCCCTCCACTTT. Residues: CASSQDYISLHF.